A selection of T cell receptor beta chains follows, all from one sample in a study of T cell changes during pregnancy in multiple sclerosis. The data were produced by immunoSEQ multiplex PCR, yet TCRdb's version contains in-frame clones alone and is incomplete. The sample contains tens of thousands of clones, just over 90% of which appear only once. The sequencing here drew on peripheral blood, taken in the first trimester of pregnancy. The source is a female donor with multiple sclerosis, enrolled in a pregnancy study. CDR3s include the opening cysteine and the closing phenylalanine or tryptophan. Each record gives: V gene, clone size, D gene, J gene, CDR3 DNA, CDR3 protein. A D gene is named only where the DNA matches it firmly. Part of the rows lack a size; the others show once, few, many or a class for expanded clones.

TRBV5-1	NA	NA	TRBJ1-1	TGCGCCAGCAGCTCGGGGGGACGGATAAATGAAGCTTTCTTT	CASSSGGRINEAFF
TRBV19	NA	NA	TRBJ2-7	TGTGCCAGTAGTCCCCCCGGGGGGCTCTCCTACGAGCAGTACTTC	CASSPPGGLSYEQYF
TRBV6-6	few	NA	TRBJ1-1	TGTGCCAGCAGTCGGGGAGGAAACACTGAAGCTTTCTTT	CASSRGGNTEAFF
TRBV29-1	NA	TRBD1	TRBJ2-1	TGCAGCGTCCGGGACAGGAACTACAATGAGCAGTTCTTC	CSVRDRNYNEQFF
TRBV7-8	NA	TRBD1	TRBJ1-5	TGTGCCAGCAGCTCCCGACAGGGATTAGTTCAGCCCCAGCATTTT	CASSSRQGLVQPQHF
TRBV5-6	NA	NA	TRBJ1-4	TGTGCCAGCAGCTTGGTTGGGGGGGCCGGTGAAAAACTGTTTTTT	CASSLVGGAGEKLFF
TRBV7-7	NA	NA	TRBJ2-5	TGTGCTAGCAGCAGAGGGGGATGGGGAGAGGAAGAGACCCAGTACTTC	CASSRGGWGEEETQYF
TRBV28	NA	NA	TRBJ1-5	TGTGCCAGCAGTTTTCAGGGCTATCAGCCCCAGCATTTT	CASSFQGYQPQHF
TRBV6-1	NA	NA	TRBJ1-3	TGTGCCAGCAGTGAAACGGGGGGAAGAAACACCATATATTTT	CASSETGGRNTIYF
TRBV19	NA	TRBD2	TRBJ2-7	TGTGCCAGTAGTGTGGGGCTAGCGGTGGACTACGAGCAGTACTTC	CASSVGLAVDYEQYF
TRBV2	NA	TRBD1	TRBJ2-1	TGTGCCAGCAGTCGACAGGGGGTCTACAATGAGCAGTTCTTC	CASSRQGVYNEQFF
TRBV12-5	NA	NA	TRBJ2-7	TGTGCTAGTGGTTTGGTGTCTCAGGACGAGCAGTACTTC	CASGLVSQDEQYF
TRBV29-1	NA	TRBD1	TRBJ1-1	TGCAGCGTAACTCAGGGGGTGAACACTGAAGCTTTCTTT	CSVTQGVNTEAFF
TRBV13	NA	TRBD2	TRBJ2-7	TGTGCCAGCAGCTTAGGCGAGAGACTAGCGGGGTTCGAGCAGTACTTC	CASSLGERLAGFEQYF
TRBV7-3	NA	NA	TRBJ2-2	TGTGCCAGCAGCTCGAACAGGGTCGGGTCGGCCGGGGAGCTGTTTTTT	CASSSNRVGSAGELFF
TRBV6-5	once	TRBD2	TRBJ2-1	TGTGCCAGCAGTTCTAGCGGGAGGGCCAGGGAGCAGTTCTTC	CASSSSGRAREQFF
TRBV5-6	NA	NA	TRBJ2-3	TGTGCCAGCAGCTTGGTCAGGGCATCGGATACGCAGTATTTT	CASSLVRASDTQYF
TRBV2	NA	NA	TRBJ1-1	TGTGCCAGCAGCAAAGACAGGTACACTGAAGCTTTCTTT	CASSKDRYTEAFF
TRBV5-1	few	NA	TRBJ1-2	TGCGCCAGCAGCTTGGGAGCCGGGAAAGCCTATGGCTACACCTTC	CASSLGAGKAYGYTF
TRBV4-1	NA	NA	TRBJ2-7	TGCGCCAGCAGCCAAGATCACGGACTGATTGCCTACGAGCAGTACTTC	CASSQDHGLIAYEQYF
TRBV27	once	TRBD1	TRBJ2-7	TGTGCCAGCAGTTTCGGGACAGGGATCACCGAGCAGTACTTC	CASSFGTGITEQYF
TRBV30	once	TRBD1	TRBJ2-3	TGTGCCTGGAGTGAGGGACAGGGATGGGATACGCAGTATTTT	CAWSEGQGWDTQYF
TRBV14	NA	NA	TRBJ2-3	TGTGCCAGCAGCCATGGGACTTTCCTGCATTTT	CASSHGTFLHF
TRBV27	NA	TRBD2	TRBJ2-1	TGTGCCAGCAGGAATACAGGAGGACTAGGGTCCCACAATGAGCAGTTCTTC	CASRNTGGLGSHNEQFF
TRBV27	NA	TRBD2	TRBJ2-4	TGTGCCAGCTCGGCGGGAGGAAACATTCAGTACTTC	CASSAGGNIQYF
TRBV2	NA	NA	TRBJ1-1	TGTGCCAGCAGTGTGCGGAGGGATGTCACTGAAGCTTTCTTT	CASSVRRDVTEAFF
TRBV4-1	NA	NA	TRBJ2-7	TGCGCCAGCAGCCAAGCAGGGACACCCCCCTACGAGCAGTACTTC	CASSQAGTPPYEQYF
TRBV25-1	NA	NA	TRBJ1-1	TGTGCCAGCAGTGCCCCGACAGGAGGGAACACTGAAGCTTTCTTT	CASSAPTGGNTEAFF